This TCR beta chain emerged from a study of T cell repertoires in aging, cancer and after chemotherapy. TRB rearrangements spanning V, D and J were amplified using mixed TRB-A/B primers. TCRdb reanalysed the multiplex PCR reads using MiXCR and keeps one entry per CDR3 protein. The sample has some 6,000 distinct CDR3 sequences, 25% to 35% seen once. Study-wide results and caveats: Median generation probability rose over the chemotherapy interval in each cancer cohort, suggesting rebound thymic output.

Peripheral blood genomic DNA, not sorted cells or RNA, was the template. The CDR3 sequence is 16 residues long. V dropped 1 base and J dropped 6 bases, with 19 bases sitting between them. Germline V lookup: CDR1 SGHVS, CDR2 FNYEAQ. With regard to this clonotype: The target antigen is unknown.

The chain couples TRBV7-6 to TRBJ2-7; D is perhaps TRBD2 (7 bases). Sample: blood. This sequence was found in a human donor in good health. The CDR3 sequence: CASSLVGGALAGEQYF. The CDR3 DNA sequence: TGTGCCAGCAGCTTAGTGGGGGGGGCCCTAGCCGGCGAGCAGTACTTC.